This T cell receptor (beta chain) stems from a study of cytomegalovirus exposure and HLA in healthy donors. Study-level results: In an earlier analysis, in some 500 donors, most V segments appeared productive either ~87% or ~30% of the time.

The PCR was carried out with 60 Vbeta primers and 13 Jbeta primers. Profiled with immunoSEQ multiplex PCR; TCRdb holds only in-frame clones, not every one. The data hold around 130,000 clones, with around 77% observed a single time. This CDR3 spans 15 amino acids. The V gene's germline CDR1 is MDHEN and CDR2 SYDVKM. Trimming cost V 2 bases and J 1 base, with 8 bases left between them. Turning to this clone: As yet, its antigen is unknown.

The chain couples TRBV28 to TRBJ2-2; D unresolved. Sequenced: PBMCs. The source is a woman aged 55-75 years in good health and CMV-seronegative. The CDR3 loop is CASSLMGLNTGELFF. The DNA of the CDR3 is TGTGCCAGCAGTTTAATGGGCTTGAACACCGGGGAGCTGTTTTTT.